This TCR beta chain was captured in a study of T cells in Graves' hyperthyroidism and ophthalmopathy. Germline CDR1 is WNHNN and CDR2 is SYGVQD (reference sequence). The V end lost 0 bases, the J end lost 4 bases, and 10 bases lay between the germline ends. The CDR3 has 14 amino acids. The TCR beta CDR3 regions underwent amplification using RNA transcripts as the source. TCR CDR3 regions were first amplified by RT-PCR with HTBI primers. One entry per CDR3 protein results from TCRdb running MiXCR on the multiplex PCR reads. This table has 530,000 or so distinct CDR3 sequences, approximately 25% appearing once. For ophthalmopathy patients, the Clinical Activity Score was at least 3 and the NOSPECS grade at least 4; duration was under 3 months. The PBMCs had their origin in 7.5 to 10 ml of fresh peripheral blood.

The TCR sequence derives from a woman in her 30s with Graves' ophthalmopathy. The chain has TRBV10-1 and TRBJ2-7; no clear D. The source material was blood. DNA for the CDR3: TGCGCCAGCAGTGAGTCGGGTCTGGCTTACGAGCAGTACTTC. Protein product: CASSESGLAYEQYF.